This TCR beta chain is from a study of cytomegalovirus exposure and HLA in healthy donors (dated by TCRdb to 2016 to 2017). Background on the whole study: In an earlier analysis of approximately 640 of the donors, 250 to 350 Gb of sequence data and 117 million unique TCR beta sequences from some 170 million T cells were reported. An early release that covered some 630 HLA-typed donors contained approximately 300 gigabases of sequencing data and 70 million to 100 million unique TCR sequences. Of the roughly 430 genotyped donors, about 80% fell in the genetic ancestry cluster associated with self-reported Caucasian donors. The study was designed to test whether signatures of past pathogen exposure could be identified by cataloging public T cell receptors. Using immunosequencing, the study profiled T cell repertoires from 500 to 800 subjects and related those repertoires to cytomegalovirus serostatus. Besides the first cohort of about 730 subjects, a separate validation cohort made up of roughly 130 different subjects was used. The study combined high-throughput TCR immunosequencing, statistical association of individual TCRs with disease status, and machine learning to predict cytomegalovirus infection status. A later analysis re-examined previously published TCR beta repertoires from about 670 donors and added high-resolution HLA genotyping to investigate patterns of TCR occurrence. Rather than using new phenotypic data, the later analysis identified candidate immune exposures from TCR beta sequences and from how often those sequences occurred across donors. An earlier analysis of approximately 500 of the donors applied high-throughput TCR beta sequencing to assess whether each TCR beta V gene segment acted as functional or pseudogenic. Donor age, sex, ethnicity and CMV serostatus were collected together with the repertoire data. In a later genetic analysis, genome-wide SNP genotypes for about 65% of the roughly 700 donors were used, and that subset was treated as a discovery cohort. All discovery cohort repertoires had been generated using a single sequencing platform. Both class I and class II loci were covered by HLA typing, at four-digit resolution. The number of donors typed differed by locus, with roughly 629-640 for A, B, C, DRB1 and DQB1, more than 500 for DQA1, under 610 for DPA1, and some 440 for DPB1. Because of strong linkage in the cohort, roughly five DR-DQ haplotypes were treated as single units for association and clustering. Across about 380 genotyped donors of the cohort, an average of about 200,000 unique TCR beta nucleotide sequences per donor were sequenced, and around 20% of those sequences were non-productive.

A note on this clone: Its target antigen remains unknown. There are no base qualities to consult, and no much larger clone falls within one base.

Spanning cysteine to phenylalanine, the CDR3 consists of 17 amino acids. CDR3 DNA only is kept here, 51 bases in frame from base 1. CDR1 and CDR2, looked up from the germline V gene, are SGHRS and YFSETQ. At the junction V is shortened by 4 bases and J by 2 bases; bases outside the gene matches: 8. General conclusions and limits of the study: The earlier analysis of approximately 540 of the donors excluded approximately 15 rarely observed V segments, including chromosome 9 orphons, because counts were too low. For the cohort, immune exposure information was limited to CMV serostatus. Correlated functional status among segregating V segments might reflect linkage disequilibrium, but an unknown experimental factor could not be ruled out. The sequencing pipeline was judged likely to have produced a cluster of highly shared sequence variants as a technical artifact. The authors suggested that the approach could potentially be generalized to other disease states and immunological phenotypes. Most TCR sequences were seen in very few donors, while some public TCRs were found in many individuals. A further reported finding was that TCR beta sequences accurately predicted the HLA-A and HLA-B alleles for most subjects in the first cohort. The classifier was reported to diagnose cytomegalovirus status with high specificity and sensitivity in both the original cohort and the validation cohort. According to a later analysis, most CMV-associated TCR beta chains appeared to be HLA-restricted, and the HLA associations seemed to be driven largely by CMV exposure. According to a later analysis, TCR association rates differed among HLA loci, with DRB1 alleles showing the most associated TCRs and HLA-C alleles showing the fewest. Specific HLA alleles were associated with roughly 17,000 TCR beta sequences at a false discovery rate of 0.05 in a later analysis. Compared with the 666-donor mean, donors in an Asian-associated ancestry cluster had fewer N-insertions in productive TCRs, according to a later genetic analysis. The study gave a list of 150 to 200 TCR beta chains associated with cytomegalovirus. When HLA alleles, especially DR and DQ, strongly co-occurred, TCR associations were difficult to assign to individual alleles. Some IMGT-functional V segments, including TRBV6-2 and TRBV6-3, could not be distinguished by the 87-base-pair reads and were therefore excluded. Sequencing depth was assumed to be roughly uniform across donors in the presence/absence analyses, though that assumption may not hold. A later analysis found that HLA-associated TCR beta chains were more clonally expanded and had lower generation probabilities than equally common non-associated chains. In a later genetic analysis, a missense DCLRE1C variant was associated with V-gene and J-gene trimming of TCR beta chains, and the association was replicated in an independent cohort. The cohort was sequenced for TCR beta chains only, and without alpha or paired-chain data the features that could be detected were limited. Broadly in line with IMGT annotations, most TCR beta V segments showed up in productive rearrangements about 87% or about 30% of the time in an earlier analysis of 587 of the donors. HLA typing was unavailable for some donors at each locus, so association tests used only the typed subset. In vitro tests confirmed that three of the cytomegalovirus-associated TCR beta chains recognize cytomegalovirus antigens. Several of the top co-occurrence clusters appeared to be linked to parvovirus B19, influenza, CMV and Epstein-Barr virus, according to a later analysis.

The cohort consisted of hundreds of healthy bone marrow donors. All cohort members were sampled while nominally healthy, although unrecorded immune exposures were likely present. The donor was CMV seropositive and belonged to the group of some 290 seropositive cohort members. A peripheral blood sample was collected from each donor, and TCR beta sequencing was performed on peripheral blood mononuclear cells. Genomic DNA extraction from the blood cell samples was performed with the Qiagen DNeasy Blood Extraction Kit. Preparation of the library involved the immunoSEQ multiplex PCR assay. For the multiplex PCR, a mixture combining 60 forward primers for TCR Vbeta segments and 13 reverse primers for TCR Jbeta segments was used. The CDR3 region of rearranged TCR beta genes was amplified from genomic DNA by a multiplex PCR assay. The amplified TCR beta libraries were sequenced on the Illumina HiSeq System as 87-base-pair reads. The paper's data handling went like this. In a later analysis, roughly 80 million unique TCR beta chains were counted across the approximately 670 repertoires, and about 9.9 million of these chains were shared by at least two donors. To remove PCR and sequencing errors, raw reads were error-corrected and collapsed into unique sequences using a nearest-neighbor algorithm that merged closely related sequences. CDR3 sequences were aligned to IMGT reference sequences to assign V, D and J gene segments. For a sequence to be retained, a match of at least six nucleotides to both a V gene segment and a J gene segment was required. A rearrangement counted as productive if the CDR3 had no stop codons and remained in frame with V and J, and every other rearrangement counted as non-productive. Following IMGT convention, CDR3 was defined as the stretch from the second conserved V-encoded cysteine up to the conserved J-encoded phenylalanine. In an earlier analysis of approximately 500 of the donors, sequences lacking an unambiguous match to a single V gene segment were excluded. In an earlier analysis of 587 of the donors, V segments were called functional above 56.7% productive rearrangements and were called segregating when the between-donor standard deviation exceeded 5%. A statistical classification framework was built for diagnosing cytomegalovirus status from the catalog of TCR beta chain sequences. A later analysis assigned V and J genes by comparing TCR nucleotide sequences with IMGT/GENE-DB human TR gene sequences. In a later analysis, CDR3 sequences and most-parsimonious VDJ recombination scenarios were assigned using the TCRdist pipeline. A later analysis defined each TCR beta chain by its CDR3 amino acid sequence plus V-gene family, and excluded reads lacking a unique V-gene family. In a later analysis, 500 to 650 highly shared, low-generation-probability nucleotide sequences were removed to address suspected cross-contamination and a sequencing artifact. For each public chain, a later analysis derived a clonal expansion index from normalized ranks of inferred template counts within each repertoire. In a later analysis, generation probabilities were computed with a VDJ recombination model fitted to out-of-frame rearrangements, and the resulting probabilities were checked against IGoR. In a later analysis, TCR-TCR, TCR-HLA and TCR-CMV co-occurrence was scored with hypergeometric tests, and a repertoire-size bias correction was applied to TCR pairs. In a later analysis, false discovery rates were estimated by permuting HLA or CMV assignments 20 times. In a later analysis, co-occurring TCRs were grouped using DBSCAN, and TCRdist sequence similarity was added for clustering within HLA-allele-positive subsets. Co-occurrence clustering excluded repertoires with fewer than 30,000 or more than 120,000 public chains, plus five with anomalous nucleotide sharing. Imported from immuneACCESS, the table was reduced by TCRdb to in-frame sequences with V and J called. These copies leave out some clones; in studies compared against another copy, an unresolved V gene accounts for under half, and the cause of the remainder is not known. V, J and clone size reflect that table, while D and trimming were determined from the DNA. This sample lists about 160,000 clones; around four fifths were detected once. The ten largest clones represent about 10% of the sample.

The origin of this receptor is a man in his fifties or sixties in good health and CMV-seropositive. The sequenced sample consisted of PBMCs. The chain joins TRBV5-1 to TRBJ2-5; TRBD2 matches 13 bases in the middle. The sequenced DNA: TGCGCCAGCAGCCCCCGGACTAGCGGGGGAGTACAAGAGACCCAGTACTTC. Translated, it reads CASSPRTSGGVQETQYF.